This T cell receptor beta chain was sequenced in a study of CD8 T cells in ankylosing spondylitis. The study, taken as a whole, reports: Reportedly, matched ankylosing spondylitis synovial fluid was significantly enriched for disease-linked clones. As for the disease-linked clones, they showed a CD8+ phenotype and occurred at relatively low frequencies in peripheral blood. Ankylosing spondylitis blood appeared to carry a characteristic TCR beta motif of roughly 8 highly homologous variants.

TCRdb re-called the 5' RACE reads with MiXCR, one entry per CDR3 protein. The table lists 350,000 to 550,000 distinct CDR3 sequences, roughly a quarter of them singletons. Turning to this clonotype: What it recognizes is unknown.

Deletions cut 5 bases from V and 3 bases from J, with 22 bases between. The germline V gene encodes CDR1 SGHAT and CDR2 FQNNGV. This CDR3 is 17 amino acids long. The sequenced sample consisted of blood, either unsorted or a sorted T cell fraction (not recorded which). The genes are TRBV11-2 and TRBJ2-5, with D possibly TRBD1 on 6 matching bases. The source of this sequence is a male donor with ankylosing spondylitis. As DNA, the CDR3 is TGTGCCAGCAGCCCGAGGGGGAACTACAACGTCGAAGAGACCCAGTACTTC. Translating it yields CASSPRGNYNVEETQYF.